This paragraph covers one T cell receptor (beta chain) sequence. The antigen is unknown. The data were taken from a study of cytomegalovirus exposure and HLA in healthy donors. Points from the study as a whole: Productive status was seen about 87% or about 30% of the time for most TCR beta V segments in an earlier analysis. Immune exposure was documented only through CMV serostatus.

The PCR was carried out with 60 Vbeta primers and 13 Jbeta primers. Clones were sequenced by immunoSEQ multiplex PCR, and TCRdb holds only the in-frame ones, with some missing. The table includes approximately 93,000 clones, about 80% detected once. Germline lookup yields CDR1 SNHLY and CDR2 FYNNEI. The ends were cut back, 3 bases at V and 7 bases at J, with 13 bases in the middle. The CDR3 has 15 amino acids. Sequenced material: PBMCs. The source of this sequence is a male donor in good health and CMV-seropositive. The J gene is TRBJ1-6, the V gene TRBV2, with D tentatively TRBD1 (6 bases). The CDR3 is CASSDWRTENSPLHF. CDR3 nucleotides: TGTGCCAGCAGTGATTGGAGGACAGAGAATTCACCCCTCCACTTT.